This entry describes one T cell receptor (beta chain). The CDR3 has 14 amino acids. Trimming pared 7 bases from V and 6 bases from J, leaving 16 bases between. The V gene's germline CDR1 is SGHRS and CDR2 YFSETQ. Some clones are missing from TCRdb's copy, which holds only in-frame ones; the method was immunoSEQ multiplex PCR. Of 90,000 or so clones in the sample, approximately 80% were seen once. The data were taken from a study of blood T cell repertoires in COVID-19. Study-wide background: COVID-19 samples, acute and convalescent, were from the United States, Italy and Spain. The cDNA or gDNA used as material had been derived from T cells, B-cell-depleted T cells, or PBMCs.

The origin of this receptor is a man between 60 and 75 years old with acute or convalescent COVID-19. The V and J genes are TRBV5-1 and TRBJ2-2, with a tentative D call TRBD2 (6 bases). The sample consisted of peripheral blood. CDR3 protein: CASYQQPGAGELFF. In nucleotides, the CDR3 is TGCGCCAGCTACCAGCAACCGGGAGCCGGGGAGCTGTTTTTT.